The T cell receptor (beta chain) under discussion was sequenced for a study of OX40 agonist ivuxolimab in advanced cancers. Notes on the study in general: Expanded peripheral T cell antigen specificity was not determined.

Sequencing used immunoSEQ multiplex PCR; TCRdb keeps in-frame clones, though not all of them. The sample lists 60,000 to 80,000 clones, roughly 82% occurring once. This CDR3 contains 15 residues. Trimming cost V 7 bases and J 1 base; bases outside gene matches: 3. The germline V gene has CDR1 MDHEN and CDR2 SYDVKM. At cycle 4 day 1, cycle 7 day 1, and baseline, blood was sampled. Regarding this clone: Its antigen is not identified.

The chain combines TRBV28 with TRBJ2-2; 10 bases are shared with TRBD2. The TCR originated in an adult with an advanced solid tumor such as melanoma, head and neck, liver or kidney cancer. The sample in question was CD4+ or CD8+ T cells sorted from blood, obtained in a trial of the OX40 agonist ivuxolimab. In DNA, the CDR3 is TGTGCCAGCACCCGGACTAGCGGGAACACCGGGGAGCTGTTTTTT. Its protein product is CASTRTSGNTGELFF.